This T cell receptor (beta chain) was found in a study of blood T cells in healthy people across ages. The CDR3 has 14 residues. Germline CDR1 is LGHDT and CDR2 is YNNKEL (reference sequence). Trimming cost V 1 base and J 13 bases, with 17 bases left between them. A J-beta primer mix and a sample-barcoded 5' primer were used in a second PCR of about 7 to 12 cycles. One entry per CDR3 protein results from TCRdb running MiXCR on the 5' RACE reads. The table records about a million distinct CDR3 sequences, roughly 50% of them present only once. Material: blood. This chain links TRBV3-1 with TRBJ2-4; D tentatively fits TRBD1 or TRBD2 (5 bases each). This TCR was recovered from a young man in good health. The CDR3 region is CASSQGRVAWEQYF. The CDR3 DNA reads TGTGCCAGCAGCCAAGGCAGGGTGGCGTGGGAGCAGTACTTC.